What follows are 9 T cell receptor beta chains derived from one specimen sequenced in a study of OX40 agonist ivuxolimab in advanced cancers. TCRdb keeps only in-frame clones here, not all; method: immunoSEQ multiplex PCR. This sample has 100,000 or so clones, with around 95% found just once. The sequencing used CD4+ or CD8+ T cells sorted from blood, collected in a trial of the OX40 agonist ivuxolimab. These receptors came from an adult with an advanced solid tumor such as melanoma, head and neck, liver or kidney cancer.

This rearrangement joins TRBV6-1 to TRBJ1-5; no clear D. CDR1 MNHNS and CDR2 SASEGT come from the germline V gene. CDR3 length: 15 residues. V was cut by 4 bases and J by 3 bases, with 13 bases left in between. The CDR3 region has the DNA TGTGCCAGCAGTGCCGAAGGGCAACTCAATCAGCCCCAGCATTTT. This encodes CASSAEGQLNQPQHF.

The rearrangement links TRBV6-5 to TRBJ1-5; D is ambiguous. The CDR3 sequence is 12 residues long. Germline assignment: CDR1 MNHEY and CDR2 SVGAGI. With 8 bases removed from V and 6 bases from J, the gap between germline ends came to 11 bases. The DNA of the CDR3 is TGTGCCAGCTCTCGACTGGGTCAGCCCCAGCATTTT. It is translated as CASSRLGQPQHF.

The V gene is TRBV9, the J gene TRBJ1-1; D is unclear. Trimming stripped 2 bases from V and 5 bases from J, with 10 bases between. Germline loops: CDR1 SGDLS, CDR2 YYNGEE. The CDR3 is 13 residues long. The CDR3 region has the DNA TGTGCCAGCAGCGTCCAGAGGGAGACTGAAGCTTTCTTT. This codes for CASSVQRETEAFF.

The CDR3 DNA reads TGTGCCAGCAGCTTAGCTGATTACAATGAGCAGTTCTTC. Translating gives CASSLADYNEQFF. The chain links TRBV11-3 to TRBJ2-1; D remains unclear. CDR3 length: 13 amino acids. Trimming left V 1 base short and J 4 bases short, with 5 bases between. Germline lookup yields CDR1 SGHNT and CDR2 YENEEA. Combining the CDR3 with reference TRBV11-3 and TRBJ2-1 gives the whole variable domain EAGVVQSPRYKIIEKKQPVAFWCNPISGHNTLYWYLQNLGQGPELLIRYENEEAVDDSQLPKDRFSAERLKGVDSTLKIQPAELGDSAVYLCASSLADYNEQFFGPGTRLTVL.

This chain connects TRBV9 to TRBJ1-1; D is unclear. The germline CDR1 and CDR2 sequences are SGDLS and YYNGEE. This CDR3 comprises 13 residues. The V and J ends lost 0 bases and 5 bases respectively, with 8 bases between them. This chain's CDR3 is CASSVGPGTEAFF. CDR3 nucleotides: TGTGCCAGCAGCGTAGGTCCGGGGACTGAAGCTTTCTTT.

V and J are TRBV27 and TRBJ2-7; the match to TRBD1 covers 10 bases. There are 14 residues in the CDR3. The ends lost 5 bases at V and 6 bases at J; junction bases unmatched: 7. CDR1 is MNHEY, CDR2 SMNVEV, per germline (reference sequence). The CDR3 is CASSPGTGEFEQYF. The CDR3 nucleotides are TGTGCCAGCAGTCCCGGGACAGGGGAATTCGAGCAGTACTTC.

This chain uses TRBV6-5 with TRBJ2-7; D not certain. The CDR3 extends over 13 amino acids. CDR1 is MNHEY, CDR2 SVGAGI, per germline. V was cut by 4 bases and J by 2 bases, with 9 bases left in between. CDR3 amino acids: CASSLTVAYEQYF. Here the CDR3 DNA reads TGTGCCAGCAGTTTAACGGTGGCCTACGAGCAGTACTTC.

This clone was detected once. The chain is built from TRBV4-1 and TRBJ1-5, with 8 bases aligning to TRBD1. Germline V lookup: CDR1 MGHRA, CDR2 YSYEKL. The CDR3 is 17 amino acids. J gave up 0 bases and V 0 bases, and 4 bases lay outside the gene matches. CDR3 sequence: CASSQEHRGDSNQPQHF. Written as DNA, the CDR3 is TGCGCCAGCAGCCAAGAACACAGGGGGGATAGCAATCAGCCCCAGCATTTT.

The rearrangement uses TRBV4-2 and TRBJ2-7; perhaps TRBD2 as D (6 bases). V lost 2 bases, J lost 3 bases, and 17 bases lay in between. Germline loops: CDR1 LGHNA, CDR2 YNFKEQ. CDR3 length: 16 amino acids. The CDR3 here is CASSQSVRDFGYEQYF. CDR3 bases: TGTGCCAGCAGCCAATCCGTTCGGGACTTCGGCTACGAGCAGTACTTC.